A selection of T cell receptor beta chains follows, all from one sample in a study of long-term antiretroviral therapy in people with HIV. Generated by immunoSEQ multiplex PCR, the TCRdb table keeps only in-frame clones and is missing some. The repertoire holds roughly 25,000 clones, with 83% as singletons. Sequencing used unsorted PBMCs, obtained 0.4 years after starting antiretroviral therapy. These TCRs come from a man aged 50 to 59 with HIV. The CDR3 runs from the conserved cysteine through the conserved F or W. The order of the fields is V gene, CDR3 protein.

V gene: TRBV2
CDR3 protein: CASSDYTTGLSYGYTF

V gene: TRBV25-1
CDR3 protein: CASSEPGSGGYEQYF

V gene: TRBV5-4
CDR3 protein: CASSFPGQGAGSGYGYTF

V gene: TRBV28
CDR3 protein: CASRGDRETDTQYF

V gene: TRBV6-5
CDR3 protein: CASSYSTGLYYGYTF

V gene: TRBV9
CDR3 protein: CASSPLAVNYGYTF

V gene: TRBV18
CDR3 protein: CASSQRQETQYF

V gene: TRBV28
CDR3 protein: CASSLGAGRSYGYTF

V gene: TRBV5-1
CDR3 protein: CASNSGEFTDTQYF

V gene: TRBV7-6
CDR3 protein: CASSQSGDEQYF

V gene: TRBV4-1
CDR3 protein: CASSQDRDYGYTF